This T cell receptor (beta chain) came from a study of long-term antiretroviral therapy in people with HIV (dated by TCRdb to 2022 to 2024). In terms of the full investigation: Collection of the earliest samples took place about a decade ahead of the 2015 WHO recommendation for immediate ART, at a time when ART was typically delayed until CD4 counts fell. This retrospective serial study examined whether starting ART and sustained HIV suppression were associated with changes in the composition and diversity of the TRB repertoire in peripheral blood. From some 33 adults with confirmed HIV infection, the cohort provided approximately 190 cryopreserved PBMC samples, gathered serially across a mean of approximately six years (range 1-12). About 40% of the roughly 30 participants with HIV were female. Test extractions of a monoclonal T-cell line alongside some 36 polyclonal samples showed no cross-contamination during QIAcube processing.

To be included, a participant needed at least one PBMC sample from before ART initiation plus at least two post-ART samples. Treatment was received in the United States of America by all participants with HIV. Before DNA extraction, cryopreserved samples containing about 0.95-10 million PBMC were thawed and washed. At the time of the earliest PBMC sample for each participant with HIV, ages ranged from 23 to 54 years. PBMC samples from each participant spanned 1-4 timepoints before ART initiation and 2-8 timepoints after ART initiation, with a median of 7 samples. For every participant, serial HIV viral load, CD4+ T-cell count, ART history and demographic data were obtained. Genomic DNA was extracted from unsorted PBMC with a Qiagen kit on a QIAcube, with processing performed in batches of 12 samples. With regard to this clone: This receptor's antigen is unknown. No much larger clonotype is one base removed from it; base qualities were not supplied.

The immunoSEQ hsTCRB v3.0 assay was used at survey level resolution to sequence the TRB variable region. The target sequencing depth for TRB was roughly 40,000-55,000 T-cell genomes per sample. Pooled TRB libraries were sequenced on an Illumina MiSeq with a v3 150-cycle kit. Processing in the source paper ran as follows. Repertoire analysis was performed in R inside a reproducible Nextflow workflow that covered QC, data transformation and analysis. Custom analyses were implemented in LymphoSeq2, an R package for AIRR-Seq data exploration. After excluding a few samples that yielded fewer than 5000 total TRB sequences, around 190 HIV repertoires remained for analysis. Of the 188 retained HIV repertoires, 55 to 60 were collected before and around 130 after ART initiation. Repertoires were downsampled to 5000 TRB nucleotide sequences, with summary statistics averaged over 100 downsampling iterations. TRB sequences were retained for analysis only if CDR3 regions of at least seven amino acids were present. Diversity was measured with a Shannon entropy-derived clonality score and the Gini coefficient. In the repertoire networks, any two of the top 5000 CDR3 amino acid sequences were connected whenever the two sequences differed by an edit distance of one. For TRB CDR3 amino acid sequences, GLIPH2 was used to predict antigen specificity groups and MHC restriction. CDR3 amino acid sequences were matched against VDJdb and McPAS-TCR to flag known CMV, EBV, HIV or tissue antigen associations. Pre-ART, post-ART and control groups were compared with Wilcoxon signed-rank tests and Holm-Bonferroni correction. The table comes from immuneACCESS by way of TCRdb, which keeps in-frame sequences with V and J called. Part of the clones is missing from these tables; in studies checked, under half for an unresolved V gene and the rest for unknown reasons. Clonal size and the V and J genes are those of that table, whereas D and trimming came from the DNA. This sample gives about 26,000 clones in total; 86% of them show up just once. The ten biggest clones cover under 5.5% of the sample.

The CDR3 has 14 amino acids, counting the end cysteine and phenylalanine. The entry retains the CDR3 DNA only, 42 bases that are in frame from base 1. Based on the germline V gene, the CDR1 and CDR2 sequences are SGHTA and FQGNSA. V is pared back by 4 bases and J by 4 bases, with 10 bases lying between the germline termini. The full study reports these points: Samples dated from the mid-2000s to the late 2010s, and the ART regimens used may be less effective than current ones. Owing to limited PBMC availability, only the TCR beta chain was sequenced, without alpha chain pairing. Expanded TRB clones identified before ART initiation dominated the repertoire across all time points, though the dominance fluctuated and decreased in many PLHIV after ART. A significant increase in TRB diversity was found to be associated with ART initiation, although TRB diversity was observed to remain significantly below that of transplant donor controls even after long-term ART. CDR3 length ranges in HIV repertoires were narrower than in controls, and network structure suggested an antigen-experienced repertoire with only a slight naive shift after ART. Because pre-ART samples had limited cell numbers, profiling was done on unsorted PBMC rather than on sorted CD4+ and CD8+ T cells. Inferences about post-ART repertoire changes are limited because no data were available on ART adherence, viral resistance or therapy changes.

Here the chain combines TRBV7-2 and TRBJ1-4, with TRBD1 tentatively as D gene (6 bases match). This clonotype was obtained from a man aged 35 to 55 with HIV. The material was unsorted PBMCs, obtained 2.6 to 2.8 years after starting antiretroviral therapy. Here the CDR3 is given as CASSSTGGNEKLFF. The nucleotides are TGTGCCAGCAGCTCGACAGGTGGTAATGAAAAACTGTTTTTT.